This T cell receptor beta chain was retrieved from a study of T-cell memory formation after mild COVID-19. On the study more broadly: TCR clusters were mostly confined to one donor each.

A remark on this clonotype: Its specificity is unknown.

Overall study findings and caveats: Some clones that responded turned up in pre-infection memory, which suggests that cross-reactive memory joined in. CM and EM subsets held most contracting CD4+ clones; EMRA held CD8+ ones.

The 5'RACE method, run with constant-segment primers, produced TCR alpha and TCR beta cDNA libraries (carrying sample barcodes and UMIs). TCRdb re-called the 5' RACE reads with MiXCR, one entry per CDR3 protein. This table has almost 550,000 distinct CDR3 sequences, approximately 20% appearing once. V was pared by 2 bases and J by 3 bases, with 4 bases of the junction left unmatched. Germline values: CDR1 DFQATT, CDR2 SNEGSKA (reference sequence). The CDR3 covers 15 residues. This chain joins TRBV20-1 and TRBJ2-1; TRBD2 matches at 10 bases. The clonotype was recovered from an adult woman who had mild COVID-19 (a few samples of this study predate the infection). Cell type and time point are not known. The specimen sequenced was PBMCs or a T cell subset sorted from them (not recorded which). The CDR3 is CSARKGLAFYNEQFF. DNA for the CDR3: TGCAGTGCTAGAAAGGGACTAGCGTTCTACAATGAGCAGTTCTTC.